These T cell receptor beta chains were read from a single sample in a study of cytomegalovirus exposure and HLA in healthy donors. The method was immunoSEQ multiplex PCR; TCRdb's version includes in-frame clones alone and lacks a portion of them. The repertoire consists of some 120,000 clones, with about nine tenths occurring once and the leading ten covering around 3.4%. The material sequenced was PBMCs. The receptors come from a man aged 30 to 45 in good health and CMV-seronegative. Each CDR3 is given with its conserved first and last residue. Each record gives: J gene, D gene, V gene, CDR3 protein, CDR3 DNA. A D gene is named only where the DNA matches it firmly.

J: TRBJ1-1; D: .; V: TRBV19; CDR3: CASSIQGSTEAFF; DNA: TGTGCCAGTAGTATACAGGGAAGCACTGAAGCTTTCTTT
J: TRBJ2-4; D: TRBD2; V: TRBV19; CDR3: CASSPLTSGGASIQYF; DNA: TGTGCCAGTAGCCCCCTGACTAGCGGGGGGGCGAGCATTCAGTACTTC
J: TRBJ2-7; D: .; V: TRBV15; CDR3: CATSRAWTDSYEQYF; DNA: TGTGCCACCAGCAGAGCATGGACAGACTCCTACGAGCAGTACTTC
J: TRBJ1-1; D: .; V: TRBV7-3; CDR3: CASSPYVNTEAFF; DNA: TGTGCCAGCAGCCCCTACGTGAACACTGAAGCTTTCTTT
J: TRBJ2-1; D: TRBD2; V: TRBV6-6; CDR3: CASSLDTGTRSNEQFF; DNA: TGTGCCAGCAGTCTTGATACCGGGACTAGGTCAAATGAGCAGTTCTTC
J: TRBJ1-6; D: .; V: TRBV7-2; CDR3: CASNSTIAIISPLHF; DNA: TGTGCCAGCAACTCAACCATCGCCATAATTTCACCCCTCCACTTT
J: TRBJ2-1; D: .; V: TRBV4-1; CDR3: CASRTESSYNEQFF; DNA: TGCGCCAGCCGGACAGAGAGCTCCTACAATGAGCAGTTCTTC
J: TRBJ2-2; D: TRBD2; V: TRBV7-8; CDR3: CASRSGTSGVANTGELFF; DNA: TGTGCCAGCAGATCCGGGACTAGCGGGGTCGCGAACACCGGGGAGCTGTTTTTT
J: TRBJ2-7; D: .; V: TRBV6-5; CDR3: CASSYRDNNYEQYF; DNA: TGTGCCAGCAGTTACCGGGACAACAACTACGAGCAGTACTTC
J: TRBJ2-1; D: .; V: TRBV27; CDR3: CASSFSKAGGGYEQFF; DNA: TGTGCCAGCAGTTTTTCAAAGGCAGGGGGAGGCTATGAGCAGTTCTTC
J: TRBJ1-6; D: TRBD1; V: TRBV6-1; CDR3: CASSAFRDRGNPLHF; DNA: TGTGCCAGCAGTGCGTTCCGGGACAGGGGCAATCCCCTCCACTTT
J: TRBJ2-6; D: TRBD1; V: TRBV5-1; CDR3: CASSVTGAAKLANVLTF; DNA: TGCGCCAGCAGCGTGACAGGGGCCGCTAAATTGGCCAACGTCCTGACTTTC
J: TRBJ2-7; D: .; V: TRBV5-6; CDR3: CASRDRTYEQYF; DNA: TGTGCCAGCAGAGACAGAACCTACGAGCAGTACTTC
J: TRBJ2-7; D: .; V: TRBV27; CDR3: CASRQEGRPTHEQYF; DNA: TGTGCCAGCAGACAGGAGGGTAGACCCACCCACGAGCAGTACTTC
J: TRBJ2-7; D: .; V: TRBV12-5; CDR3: CASYPRIYEQYF; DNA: TGTGCTAGCTATCCCCGCATTTACGAGCAGTACTTC
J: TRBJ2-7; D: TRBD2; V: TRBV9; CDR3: CASSPRDYPSYEQYF; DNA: TGTGCCAGCAGCCCCCGGGACTATCCGTCCTACGAGCAGTACTTC
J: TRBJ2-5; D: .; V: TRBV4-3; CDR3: CASSQVGGEETQYF; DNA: TGCGCCAGCAGCCAAGTAGGGGGGGAAGAGACCCAGTACTTC